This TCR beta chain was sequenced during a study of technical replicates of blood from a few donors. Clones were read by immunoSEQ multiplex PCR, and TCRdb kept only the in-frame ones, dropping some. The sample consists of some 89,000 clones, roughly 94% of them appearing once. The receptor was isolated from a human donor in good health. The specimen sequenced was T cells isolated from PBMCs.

CDR3 sequence: CASRQGGSNQPQHF. CDR3 bases: TGCGCCAGCAGGCAGGGTGGGAGCAATCAGCCCCAGCATTTT. The chain is built from TRBV10-2 and TRBJ1-5, with D possibly matching TRBD1 (5 bases). In germline, CDR1 is WSHSY, CDR2 SAAADI. This CDR3 is 14 amino acids long. Trimming shortened V by 6 bases and J by 1 base, and 10 bases separated the two germline ends.